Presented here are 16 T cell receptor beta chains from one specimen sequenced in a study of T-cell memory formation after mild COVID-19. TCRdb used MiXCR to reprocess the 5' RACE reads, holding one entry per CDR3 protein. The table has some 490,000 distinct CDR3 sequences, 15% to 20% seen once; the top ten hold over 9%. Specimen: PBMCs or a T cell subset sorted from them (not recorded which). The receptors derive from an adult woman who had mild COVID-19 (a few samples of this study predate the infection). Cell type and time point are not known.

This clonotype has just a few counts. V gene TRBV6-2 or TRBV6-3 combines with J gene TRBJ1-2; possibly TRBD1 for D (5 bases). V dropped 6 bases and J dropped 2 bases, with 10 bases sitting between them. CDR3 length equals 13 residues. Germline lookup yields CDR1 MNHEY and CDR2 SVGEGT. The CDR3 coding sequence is TGTGCCAGCAGCGAGACAGAAAACTATGGCTACACCTTC. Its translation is CASSETENYGYTF.

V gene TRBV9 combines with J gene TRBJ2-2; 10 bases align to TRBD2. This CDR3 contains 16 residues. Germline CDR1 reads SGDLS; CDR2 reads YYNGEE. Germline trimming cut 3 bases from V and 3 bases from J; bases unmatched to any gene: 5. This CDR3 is CASSASGGADTGELFF. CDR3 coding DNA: TGTGCCAGCAGCGCCAGCGGGGGGGCCGACACCGGGGAGCTGTTTTTT.

CDR3 in amino acids: CASSLSRGSQKGNSPLHF. In nucleotides, the CDR3 is TGTGCCAGCAGCCTAAGCCGGGGCTCCCAAAAGGGGAATTCACCCCTCCACTTT. This chain uses TRBV12-3 or TRBV12-4 with TRBJ1-6, with D perhaps matching TRBD1 (5 bases). The CDR3 is 18 amino acids. Trimming pared 6 bases from V and 7 bases from J, leaving 25 bases between.

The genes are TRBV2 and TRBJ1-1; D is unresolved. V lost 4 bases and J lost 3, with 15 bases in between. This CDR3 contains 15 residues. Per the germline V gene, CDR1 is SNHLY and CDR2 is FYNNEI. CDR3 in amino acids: CASSGVKVTDTEAFF. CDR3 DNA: TGTGCCAGCAGTGGAGTTAAGGTTACGGACACTGAAGCTTTCTTT.

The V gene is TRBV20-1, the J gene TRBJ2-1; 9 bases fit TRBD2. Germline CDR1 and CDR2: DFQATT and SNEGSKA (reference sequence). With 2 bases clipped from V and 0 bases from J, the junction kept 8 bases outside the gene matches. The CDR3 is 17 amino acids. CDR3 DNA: TGCAGTGCTAGAAGGCTAGCGGGAACCTCCTCCTACAATGAGCAGTTCTTC. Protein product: CSARRLAGTSSYNEQFF.

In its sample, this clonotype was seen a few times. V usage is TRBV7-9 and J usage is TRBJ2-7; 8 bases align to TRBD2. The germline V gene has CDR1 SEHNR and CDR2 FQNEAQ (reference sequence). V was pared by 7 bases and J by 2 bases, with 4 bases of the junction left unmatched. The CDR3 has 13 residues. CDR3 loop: CASNRGGTYEQYF. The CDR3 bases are TGTGCCAGCAACCGGGGGGGTACCTACGAGCAGTACTTC.

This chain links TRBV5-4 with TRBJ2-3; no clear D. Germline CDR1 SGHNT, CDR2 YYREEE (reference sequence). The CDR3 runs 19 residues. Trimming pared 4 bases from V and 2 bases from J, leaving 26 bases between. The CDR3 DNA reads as TGTGCCAGCAGCGAAACGCTTCTATCGGGCCATCTTTCCACAGATACGCAGTATTTT. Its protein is CASSETLLSGHLSTDTQYF.

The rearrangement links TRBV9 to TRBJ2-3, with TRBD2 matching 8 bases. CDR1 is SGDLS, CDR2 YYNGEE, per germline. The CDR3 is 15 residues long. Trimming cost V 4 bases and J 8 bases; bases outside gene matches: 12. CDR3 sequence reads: CASSPRGGPAATQYF. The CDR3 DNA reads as TGTGCCAGCAGCCCCCGGGGGGGACCGGCGGCTACGCAGTATTTT.

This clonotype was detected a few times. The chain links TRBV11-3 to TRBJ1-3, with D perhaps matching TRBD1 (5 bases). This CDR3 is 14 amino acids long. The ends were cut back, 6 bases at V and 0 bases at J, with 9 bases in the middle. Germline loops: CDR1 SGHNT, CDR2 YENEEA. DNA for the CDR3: TGTGCCAGCAGGGGGCGAAACTCTGGAAACACCATATATTTT. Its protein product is CASRGRNSGNTIYF.

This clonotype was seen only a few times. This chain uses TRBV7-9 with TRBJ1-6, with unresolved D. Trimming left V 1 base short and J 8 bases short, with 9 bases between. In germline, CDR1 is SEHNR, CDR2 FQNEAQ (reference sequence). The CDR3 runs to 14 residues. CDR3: CASSLVTWDSPLHF. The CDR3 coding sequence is TGTGCCAGCAGCTTAGTTACCTGGGATTCACCCCTCCACTTT. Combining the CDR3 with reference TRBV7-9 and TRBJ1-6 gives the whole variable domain DTGVSQNPRHKITKRGQNVTFRCDPISEHNRLYWYRQTLGQGPEFLTYFQNEAQLEKSRLLSDRFSAERPKGSFSTLEIQRTEQGDSAMYLCASSLVTWDSPLHFGNGTRLTVT.

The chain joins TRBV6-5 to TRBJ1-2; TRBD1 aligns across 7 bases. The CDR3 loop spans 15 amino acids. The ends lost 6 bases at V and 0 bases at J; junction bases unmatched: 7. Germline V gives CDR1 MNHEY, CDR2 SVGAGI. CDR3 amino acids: CASSNNRGSNYGYTF. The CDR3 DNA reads TGTGCCAGCAGCAACAACAGGGGATCTAACTATGGCTACACCTTC.

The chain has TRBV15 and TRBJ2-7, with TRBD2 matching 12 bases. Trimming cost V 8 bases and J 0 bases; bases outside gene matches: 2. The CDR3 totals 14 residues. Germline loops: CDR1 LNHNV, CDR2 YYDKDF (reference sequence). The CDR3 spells CATSSGGDSYEQYF. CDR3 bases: TGTGCCACCTCTAGCGGGGGGGACTCCTACGAGCAGTACTTC.

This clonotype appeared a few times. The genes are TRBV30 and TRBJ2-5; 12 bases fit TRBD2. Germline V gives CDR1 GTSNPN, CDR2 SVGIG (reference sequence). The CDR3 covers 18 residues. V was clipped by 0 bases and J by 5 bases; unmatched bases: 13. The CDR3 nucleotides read TGTGCCTGGAGTGTACACCCGAGACTAGCGGGAGTGAGTGAGACCCAGTACTTC. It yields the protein CAWSVHPRLAGVSETQYF.

The chain's CDR3 is CASSPRDRESGYTF. DNA of the CDR3: TGTGCCAGCAGCCCACGGGACAGGGAGAGCGGCTACACCTTC. The chain uses TRBV7-9 and TRBJ1-2; 9 nucleotides match TRBD1. Germline V gene sequence: CDR1 SEHNR, CDR2 FQNEAQ (reference sequence). Unmatched junction bases numbered 9, after V lost 5 bases and J lost 8 bases. The CDR3 has 14 residues.

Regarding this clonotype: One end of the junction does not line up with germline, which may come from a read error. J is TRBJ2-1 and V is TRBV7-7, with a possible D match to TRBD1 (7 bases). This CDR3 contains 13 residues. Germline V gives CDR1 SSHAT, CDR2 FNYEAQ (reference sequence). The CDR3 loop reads CASSPGGSNEQFF. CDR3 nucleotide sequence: TGTGCTAGCAGCCCAGGGGGGTCCAATGAGCAGTTCTTC.

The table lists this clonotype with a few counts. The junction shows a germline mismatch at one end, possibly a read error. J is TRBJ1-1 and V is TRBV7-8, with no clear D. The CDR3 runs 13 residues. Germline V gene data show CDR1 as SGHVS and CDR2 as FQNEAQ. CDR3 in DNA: TGTGCCAGCAGATTAGTGGGTCCCACTGAAGCTTTCTTT. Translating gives CASRLVGPTEAFF.